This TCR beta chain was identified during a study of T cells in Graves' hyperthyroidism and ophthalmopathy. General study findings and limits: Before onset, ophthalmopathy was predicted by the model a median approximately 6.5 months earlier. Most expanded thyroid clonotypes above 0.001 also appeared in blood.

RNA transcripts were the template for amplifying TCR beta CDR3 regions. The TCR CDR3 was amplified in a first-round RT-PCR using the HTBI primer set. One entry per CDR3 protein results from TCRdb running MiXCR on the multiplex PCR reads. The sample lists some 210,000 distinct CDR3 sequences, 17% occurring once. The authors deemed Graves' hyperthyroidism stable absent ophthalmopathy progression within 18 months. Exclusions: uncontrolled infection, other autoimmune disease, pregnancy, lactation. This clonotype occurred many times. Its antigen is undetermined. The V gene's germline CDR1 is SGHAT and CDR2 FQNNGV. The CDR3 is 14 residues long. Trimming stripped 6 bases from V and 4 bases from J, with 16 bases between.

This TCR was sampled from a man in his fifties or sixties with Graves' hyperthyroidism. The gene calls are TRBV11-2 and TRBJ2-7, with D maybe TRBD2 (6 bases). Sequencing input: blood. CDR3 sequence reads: CASRFWEDQYEQYF. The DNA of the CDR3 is TGTGCCAGCAGGTTCTGGGAGGATCAATACGAGCAGTACTTC.